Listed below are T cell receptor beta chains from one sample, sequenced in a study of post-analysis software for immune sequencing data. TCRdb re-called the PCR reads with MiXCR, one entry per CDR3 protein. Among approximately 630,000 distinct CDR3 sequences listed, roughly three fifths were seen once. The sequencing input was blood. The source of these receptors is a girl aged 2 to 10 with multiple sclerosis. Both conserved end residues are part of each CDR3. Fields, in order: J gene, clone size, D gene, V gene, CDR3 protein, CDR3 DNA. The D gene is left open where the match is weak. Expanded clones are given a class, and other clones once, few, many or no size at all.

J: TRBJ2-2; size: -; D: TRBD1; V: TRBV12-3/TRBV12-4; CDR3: CASRSGQGGSGELFF; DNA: TGTGCCAGCAGATCCGGACAGGGGGGATCCGGGGAGCTGTTTTTT
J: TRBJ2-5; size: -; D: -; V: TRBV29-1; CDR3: CSVERGSEETQYF; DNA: TGCAGCGTTGAGCGGGGATCGGAAGAGACCCAGTACTTC
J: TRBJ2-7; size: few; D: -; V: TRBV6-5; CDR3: CASRVGFTISDEQYF; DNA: TGTGCCAGCAGGGTAGGATTTACTATCTCCGACGAGCAGTACTTC
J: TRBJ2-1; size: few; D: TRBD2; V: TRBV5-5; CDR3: CASSGVLAGGSNEQFF; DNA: TGTGCCAGCAGCGGCGTACTAGCGGGAGGGAGCAATGAGCAGTTCTTC
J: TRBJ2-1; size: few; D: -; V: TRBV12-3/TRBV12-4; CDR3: CASSIGKKGGEQFF; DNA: TGTGCCAGCAGTATAGGGAAGAAAGGAGGTGAGCAGTTCTTC
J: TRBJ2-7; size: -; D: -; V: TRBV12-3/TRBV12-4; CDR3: CASSLAGSGFSSYEQYF; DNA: TGTGCCAGCAGTCTAGCCGGTAGTGGGTTCAGCTCCTACGAGCAGTACTTC
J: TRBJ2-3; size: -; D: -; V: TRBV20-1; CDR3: CSARDEGGTDTQYF; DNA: TGCAGTGCTAGAGATGAAGGGGGCACAGATACGCAGTATTTT
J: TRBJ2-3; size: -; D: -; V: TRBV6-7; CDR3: CASSYSRRGVTDTQYF; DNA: TGTGCCAGCAGTTACTCACGCAGGGGGGTTACAGATACGCAGTATTTT
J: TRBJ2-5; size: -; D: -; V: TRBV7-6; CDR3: CASSSFEGSETQYF; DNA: TGTGCTAGCAGCTCCTTCGAGGGGTCGGAGACCCAGTACTTC
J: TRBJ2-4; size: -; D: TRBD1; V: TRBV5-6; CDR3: CASSQGQGYIQYF; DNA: TGTGCCAGCAGCCAAGGACAGGGCTACATTCAGTACTTC
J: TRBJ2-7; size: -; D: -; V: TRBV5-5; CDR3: CASSLGPGGHDYEQYF; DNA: TGTGCCAGCAGCTTGGGACCTGGGGGGCACGACTACGAGCAGTACTTC
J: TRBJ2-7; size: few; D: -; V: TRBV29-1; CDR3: CSVAAGTSYEQYF; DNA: TGCAGCGTGGCGGCAGGGACGTCCTACGAGCAGTACTTC
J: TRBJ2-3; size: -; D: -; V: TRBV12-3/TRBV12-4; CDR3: CASSFALARADAQYF; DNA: TGTGCCAGCAGTTTCGCACTGGCTAGAGCAGATGCGCAGTATTTT
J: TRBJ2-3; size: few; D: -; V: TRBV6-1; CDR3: CASSEVGVGPITDTQYF; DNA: TGTGCCAGCAGTGAAGTGGGGGTGGGACCAATAACAGATACGCAGTATTTT
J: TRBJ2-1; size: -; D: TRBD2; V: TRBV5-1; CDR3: CASGPLAGINNEQFF; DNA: TGCGCCAGCGGGCCTCTAGCGGGGATTAACAATGAGCAGTTCTTC